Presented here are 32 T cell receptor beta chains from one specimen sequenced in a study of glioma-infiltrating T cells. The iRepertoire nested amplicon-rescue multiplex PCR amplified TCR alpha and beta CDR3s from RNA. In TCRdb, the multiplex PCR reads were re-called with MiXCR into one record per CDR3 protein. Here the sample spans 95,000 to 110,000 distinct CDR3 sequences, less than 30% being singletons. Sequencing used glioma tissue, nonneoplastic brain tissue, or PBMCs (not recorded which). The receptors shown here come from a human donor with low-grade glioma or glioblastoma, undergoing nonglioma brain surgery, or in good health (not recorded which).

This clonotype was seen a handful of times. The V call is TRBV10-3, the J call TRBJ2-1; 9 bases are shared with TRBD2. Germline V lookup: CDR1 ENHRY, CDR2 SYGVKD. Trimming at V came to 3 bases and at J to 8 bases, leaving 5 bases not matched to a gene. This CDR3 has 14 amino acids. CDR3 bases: TGTGCCATCAGTGAAGGCGGGGGGGCCGATGAGCAGTTCTTC. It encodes CAISEGGGADEQFF.

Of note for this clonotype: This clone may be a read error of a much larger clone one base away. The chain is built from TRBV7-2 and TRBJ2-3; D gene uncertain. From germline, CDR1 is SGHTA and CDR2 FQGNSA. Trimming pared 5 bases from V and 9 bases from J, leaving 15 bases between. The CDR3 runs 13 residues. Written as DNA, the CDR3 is TGTACCAGCAGCCGGGCCATGACTTCGACGCAGTATTTT. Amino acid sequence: CTSSRAMTSTQYF.

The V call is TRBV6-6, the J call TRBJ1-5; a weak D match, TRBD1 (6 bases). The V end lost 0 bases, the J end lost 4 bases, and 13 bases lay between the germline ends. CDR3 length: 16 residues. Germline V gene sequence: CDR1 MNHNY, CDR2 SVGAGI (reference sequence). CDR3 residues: CASSYSGAGENQPQHF. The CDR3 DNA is TGTGCCAGCAGTTACTCTGGAGCAGGGGAGAATCAGCCCCAGCATTTT.

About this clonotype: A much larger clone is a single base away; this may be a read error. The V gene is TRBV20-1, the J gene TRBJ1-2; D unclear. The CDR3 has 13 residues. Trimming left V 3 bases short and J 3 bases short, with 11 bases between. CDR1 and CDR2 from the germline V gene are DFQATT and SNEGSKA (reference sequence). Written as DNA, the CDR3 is TGCAGTGCTAGCTCCCTGTGGCACTATGGCTACACCTTC. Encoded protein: CSASSLWHYGYTF.

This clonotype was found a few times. The CDR3 spells CAISESNEKLFF. The DNA for the CDR3 is TGTGCCATCAGTGAGAGTAATGAAAAACTGTTTTTT. The chain employs TRBV10-3 and TRBJ1-4; the D is unclear. The V gene's germline CDR1 is ENHRY and CDR2 SYGVKD. The CDR3 length is 12 residues. V was trimmed by 2 bases and J by 4 bases, leaving 2 bases between them.

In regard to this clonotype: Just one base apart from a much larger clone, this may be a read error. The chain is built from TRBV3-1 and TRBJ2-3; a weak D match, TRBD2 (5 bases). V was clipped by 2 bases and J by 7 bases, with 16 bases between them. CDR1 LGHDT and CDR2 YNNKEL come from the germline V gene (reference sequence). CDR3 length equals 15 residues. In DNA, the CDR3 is TGTGCCAGCAGCCAAAGTCCTAGCAAAGGATATACGCAGTATTTT. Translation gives CASSQSPSKGYTQYF.

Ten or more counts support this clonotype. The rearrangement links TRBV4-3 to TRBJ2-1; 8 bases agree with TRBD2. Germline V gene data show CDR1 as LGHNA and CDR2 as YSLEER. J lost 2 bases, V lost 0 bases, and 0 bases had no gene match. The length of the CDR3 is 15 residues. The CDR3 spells CASSQDGGAYNEQFF. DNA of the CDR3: TGCGCCAGCAGCCAAGACGGGGGGGCCTACAATGAGCAGTTCTTC.

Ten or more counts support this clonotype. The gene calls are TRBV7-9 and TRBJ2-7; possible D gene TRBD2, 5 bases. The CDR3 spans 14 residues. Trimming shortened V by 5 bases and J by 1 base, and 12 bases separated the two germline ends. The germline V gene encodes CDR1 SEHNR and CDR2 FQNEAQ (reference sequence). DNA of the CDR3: TGTGCCAGCAGCACCGCAGGACTTTCCTACGAGCAGTACTTC. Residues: CASSTAGLSYEQYF.

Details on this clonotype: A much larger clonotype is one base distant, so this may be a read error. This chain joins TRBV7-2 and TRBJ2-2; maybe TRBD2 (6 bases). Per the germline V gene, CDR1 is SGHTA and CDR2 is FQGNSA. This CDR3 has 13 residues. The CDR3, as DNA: TGTGCCAGCAGCCCTCAGAACACCGGGGGGCTGTTTTTT. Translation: CASSPQNTGGLFF.

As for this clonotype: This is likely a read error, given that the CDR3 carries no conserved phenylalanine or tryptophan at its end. CDR3 protein: CASSPGQGAETQYL. In DNA, the CDR3 is TGTGCTAGCAGTCCGGGACAGGGGGCAGAGACCCAGTACCTC. The chain uses TRBV7-6 and TRBJ2-5; 12 bases fit TRBD1. The CDR3 runs to 14 residues. CDR1 and CDR2 from the germline V gene are SGHVS and FNYEAQ.

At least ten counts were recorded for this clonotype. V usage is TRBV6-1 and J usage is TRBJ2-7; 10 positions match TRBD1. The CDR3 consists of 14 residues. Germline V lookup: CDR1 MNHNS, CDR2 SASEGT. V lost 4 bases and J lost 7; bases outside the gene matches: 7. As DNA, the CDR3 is TGTGCCAGCAGTGCCGGGACAGGGGTGGGAGAGCAGTACTTC. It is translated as CASSAGTGVGEQYF.

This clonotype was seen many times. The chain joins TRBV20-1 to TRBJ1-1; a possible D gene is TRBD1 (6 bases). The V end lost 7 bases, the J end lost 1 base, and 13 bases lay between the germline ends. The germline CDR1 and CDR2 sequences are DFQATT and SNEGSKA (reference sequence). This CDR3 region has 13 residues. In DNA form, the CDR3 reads TGCAGTGTGAGGGGGAGAGCGAACACTGAAGCTTTCTTT. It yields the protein CSVRGRANTEAFF.

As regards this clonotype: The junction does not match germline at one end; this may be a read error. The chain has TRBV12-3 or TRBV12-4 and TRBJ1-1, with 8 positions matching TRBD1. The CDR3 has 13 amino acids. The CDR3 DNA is TGTGCCAGCAGAAGACAGGGGAACACTAAAGCTTTCTTT. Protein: CASRRQGNTKAFF.

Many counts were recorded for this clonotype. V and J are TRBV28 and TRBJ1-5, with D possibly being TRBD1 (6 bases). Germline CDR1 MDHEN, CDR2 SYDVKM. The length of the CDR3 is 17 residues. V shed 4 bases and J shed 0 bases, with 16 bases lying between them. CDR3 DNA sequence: TGTGCCAGCAGTTCCAACCCCGGGACATATAGCAATCAGCCCCAGCATTTT. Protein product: CASSSNPGTYSNQPQHF. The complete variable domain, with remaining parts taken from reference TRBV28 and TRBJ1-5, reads DVKVTQSSRYLVKRTGEKVFLECVQDMDHENMFWYRQDPGLGLRLIYFSYDVKMKEKGDIPEGYSVSREKKERFSLILESASTNQTSMYLCASSSNPGTYSNQPQHFGDGTRLSIL.

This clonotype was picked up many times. Here the CDR3 DNA reads TGTGCCAGCAGCCAAGACCAGGCGACCACAGATACGCAGTATTTT. It encodes CASSQDQATTDTQYF. The chain combines TRBV4-2 with TRBJ2-3; D ambiguous. The CDR3 has 15 amino acids. The V and J ends lost 0 bases and 2 bases respectively, with 9 bases between them. Germline V gene lookup returns CDR1 LGHNA and CDR2 YNFKEQ.

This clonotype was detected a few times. The CDR3 protein is CSAESGQRSYNEQFF. The DNA of the CDR3 is TGCAGCGCAGAAAGTGGACAGCGAAGCTACAATGAGCAGTTCTTC. This chain uses TRBV29-1 with TRBJ2-1; D might be TRBD1 (6 bases). From germline, CDR1 is SQVTM and CDR2 ANQGSEA. Trimming pared 7 bases from V and 3 bases from J, leaving 19 bases between. The CDR3 runs 15 residues.

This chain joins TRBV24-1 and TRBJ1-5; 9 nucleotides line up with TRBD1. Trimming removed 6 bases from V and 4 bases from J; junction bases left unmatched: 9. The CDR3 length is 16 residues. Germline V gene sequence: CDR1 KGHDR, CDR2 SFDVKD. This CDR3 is CATSSGSGTGNQPQHF. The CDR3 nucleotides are TGTGCCACCAGTTCGGGATCAGGGACAGGGAATCAGCCCCAGCATTTT.

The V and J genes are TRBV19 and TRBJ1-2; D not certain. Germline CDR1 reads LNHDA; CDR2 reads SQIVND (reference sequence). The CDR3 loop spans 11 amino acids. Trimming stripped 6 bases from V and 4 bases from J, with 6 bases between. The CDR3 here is CASRMGYGYTF. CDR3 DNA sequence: TGTGCCAGTAGAATGGGCTATGGCTACACCTTC. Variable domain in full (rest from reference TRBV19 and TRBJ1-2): DGGITQSPKYLFRKEGQNVTLSCEQNLNHDAMYWYRQDPGQGLRLIYYSQIVNDFQKGDIAEGYSVSREKKESFPLTVTSAQKNPTAFYLCASRMGYGYTFGSGTRLTVV.

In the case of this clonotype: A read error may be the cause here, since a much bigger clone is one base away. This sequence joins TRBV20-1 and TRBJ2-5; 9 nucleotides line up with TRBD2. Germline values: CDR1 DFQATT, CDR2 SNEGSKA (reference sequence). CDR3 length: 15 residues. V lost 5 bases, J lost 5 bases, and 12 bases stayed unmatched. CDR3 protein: CSACAGGAGGETQYF. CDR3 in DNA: TGCAGTGCTTGTGCCGGGGGAGCGGGGGGTGAGACCCAGTACTTC.

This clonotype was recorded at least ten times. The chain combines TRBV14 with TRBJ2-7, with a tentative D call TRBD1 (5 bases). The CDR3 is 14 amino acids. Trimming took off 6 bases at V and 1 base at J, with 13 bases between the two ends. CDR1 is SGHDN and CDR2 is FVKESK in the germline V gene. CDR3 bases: TGTGCCAGCAGAGCAGGGTCGAATTCCTACGAGCAGTACTTC. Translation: CASRAGSNSYEQYF.

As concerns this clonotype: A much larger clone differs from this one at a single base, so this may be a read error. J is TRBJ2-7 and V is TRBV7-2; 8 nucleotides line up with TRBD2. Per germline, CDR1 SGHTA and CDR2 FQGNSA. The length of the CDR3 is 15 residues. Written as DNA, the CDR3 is TGTGCCAGCAGCTTAGTCGCGGGGGGCCTCTACGAGGAGTACTTC. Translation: CASSLVAGGLYEEYF.

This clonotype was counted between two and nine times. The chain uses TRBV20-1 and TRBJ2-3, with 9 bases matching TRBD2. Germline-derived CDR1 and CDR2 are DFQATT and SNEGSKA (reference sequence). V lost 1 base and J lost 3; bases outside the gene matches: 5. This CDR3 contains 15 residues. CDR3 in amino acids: CSARVASGVTDTQYF. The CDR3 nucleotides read TGCAGTGCTAGAGTAGCTAGCGGGGTGACAGATACGCAGTATTTT.

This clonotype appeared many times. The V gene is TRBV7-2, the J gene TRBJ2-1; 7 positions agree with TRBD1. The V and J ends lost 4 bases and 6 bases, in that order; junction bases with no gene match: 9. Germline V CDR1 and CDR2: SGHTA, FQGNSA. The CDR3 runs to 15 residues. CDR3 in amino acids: CASSSPTGLANEQFF. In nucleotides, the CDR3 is TGTGCCAGCAGCTCTCCGACAGGGTTGGCCAATGAGCAGTTCTTC. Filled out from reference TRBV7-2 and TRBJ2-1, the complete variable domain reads GAGVSQSPSNKVTEKGKDVELRCDPISGHTALYWYRQSLGQGLEFLIYFQGNSAPDKSGLPSDRFSAERTGGSVSTLTIQRTQQEDSAVYLCASSSPTGLANEQFFGPGTRLTVL.

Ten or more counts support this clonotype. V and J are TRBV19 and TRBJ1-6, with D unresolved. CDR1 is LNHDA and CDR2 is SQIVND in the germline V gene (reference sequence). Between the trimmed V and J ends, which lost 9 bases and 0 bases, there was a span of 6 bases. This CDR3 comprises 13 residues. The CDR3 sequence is CASRLSYNSPLHF. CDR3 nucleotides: TGTGCCAGCAGACTCTCCTATAATTCACCCCTCCACTTT.

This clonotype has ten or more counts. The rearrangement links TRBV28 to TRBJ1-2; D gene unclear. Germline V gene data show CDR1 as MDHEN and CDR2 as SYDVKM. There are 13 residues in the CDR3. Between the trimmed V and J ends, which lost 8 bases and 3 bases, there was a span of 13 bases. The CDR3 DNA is TGTGCCAGCGCGGAGGGCAGACACTATGGCTACACCTTC. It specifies CASAEGRHYGYTF.

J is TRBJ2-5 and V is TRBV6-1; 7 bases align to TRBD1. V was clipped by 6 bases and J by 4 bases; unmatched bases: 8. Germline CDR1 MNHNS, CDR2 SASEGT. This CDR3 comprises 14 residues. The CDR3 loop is CASRKFKGAETQYF. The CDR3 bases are TGTGCCAGCAGGAAATTCAAGGGGGCAGAGACCCAGTACTTC.

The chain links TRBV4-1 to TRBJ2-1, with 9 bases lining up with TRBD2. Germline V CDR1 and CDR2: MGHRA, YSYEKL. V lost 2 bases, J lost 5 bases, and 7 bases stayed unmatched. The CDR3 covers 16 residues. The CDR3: CASSQSFSGGNNEQFF. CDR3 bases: TGCGCCAGCAGCCAATCCTTTAGCGGGGGAAACAATGAGCAGTTCTTC.

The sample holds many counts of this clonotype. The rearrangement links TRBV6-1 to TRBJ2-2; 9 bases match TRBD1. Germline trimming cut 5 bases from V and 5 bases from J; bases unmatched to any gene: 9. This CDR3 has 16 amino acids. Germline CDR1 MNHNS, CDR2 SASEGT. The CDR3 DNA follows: TGTGCCAGCAGTTCAGGGACAGGGATGCATACCGGGGAGCTGTTTTTT. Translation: CASSSGTGMHTGELFF.

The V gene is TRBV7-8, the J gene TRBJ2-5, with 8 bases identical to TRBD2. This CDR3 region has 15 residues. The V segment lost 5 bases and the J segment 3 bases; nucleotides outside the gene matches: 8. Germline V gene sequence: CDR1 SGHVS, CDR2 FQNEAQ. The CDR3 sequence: CASSAAGGLKETQYF. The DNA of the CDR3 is TGTGCCAGCAGCGCTGCGGGAGGCTTAAAAGAGACCCAGTACTTC.

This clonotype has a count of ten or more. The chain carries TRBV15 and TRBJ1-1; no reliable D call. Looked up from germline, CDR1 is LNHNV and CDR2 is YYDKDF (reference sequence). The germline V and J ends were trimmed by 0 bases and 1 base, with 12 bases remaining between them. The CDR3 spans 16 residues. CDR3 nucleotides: TGTGCCACCAGCAGAGATCGGGATTTTGGGAACACTGAAGCTTTCTTT. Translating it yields CATSRDRDFGNTEAFF. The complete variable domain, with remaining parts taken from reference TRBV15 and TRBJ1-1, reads DAMVIQNPRYQVTQFGKPVTLSCSQTLNHNVMYWYQQKSSQAPKLLFHYYDKDFNNEADTPDNFQSRRPNTSFCFLDIRSPGLGDTAMYLCATSRDRDFGNTEAFFGQGTRLTVV.

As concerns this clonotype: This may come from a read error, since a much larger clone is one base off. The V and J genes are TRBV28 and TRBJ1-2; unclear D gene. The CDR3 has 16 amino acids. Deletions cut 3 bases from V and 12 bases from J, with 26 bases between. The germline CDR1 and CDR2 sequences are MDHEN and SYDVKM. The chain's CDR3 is CASSLAAHQDLSGHTF. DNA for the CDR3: TGTGCCAGCAGTTTGGCGGCTCACCAGGATCTCAGCGGCCACACCTTC.

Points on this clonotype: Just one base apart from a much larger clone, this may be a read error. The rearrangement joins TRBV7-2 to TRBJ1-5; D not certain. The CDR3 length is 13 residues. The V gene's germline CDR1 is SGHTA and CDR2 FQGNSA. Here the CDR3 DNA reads TGTGCCAGCAGTCCTTCTTTCAATCAGCCCCTGCATTTT. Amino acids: CASSPSFNQPLHF.